These T cell receptor beta chains were read from a single sample in a study of response to subunit inactivated influenza vaccine. In TCRdb, the RT-PCR reads were re-called with MiXCR into one record per CDR3 protein. The table includes fewer than 700,000 distinct CDR3 sequences, 10% to 15% detected once. The starting material was PBMCs from blood, obtained 35 to 45 days after vaccination. These TCRs come from a man aged 50 to 60 who received an inactivated influenza vaccine. Both conserved end residues are part of each CDR3. D genes are given only for firm matches. Some rows mark clone size as missing; the rest say once, few, many or name a class of expanded clone.

v_gene	j_gene	d_gene	abundance	CDR3aa	CDR3nt
TRBV20-1	TRBJ1-1	-	-	CSARSPRRTLNTEAFF	TGCAGTGCTAGATCCCCCCGCCGGACCCTGAACACTGAAGCTTTCTTT
TRBV20-1	TRBJ2-2	TRBD2	few	CSARDSGYGLAYRANTGELFF	TGCAGTGCTAGAGATTCCGGGTACGGACTAGCGTACCGAGCTAACACCGGGGAGCTGTTTTTT
TRBV20-1	TRBJ2-7	TRBD2	few	CSARLAGVLFEQYF	TGCAGTGCTAGACTAGCGGGAGTTTTATTCGAGCAGTACTTC
TRBV4-3	TRBJ2-5	TRBD1	-	CASSQDRGTRETQYF	TGCGCCAGCAGCCAGGACAGGGGTACGCGGGAGACCCAGTACTTC
TRBV9	TRBJ2-1	-	few	CASSATGNGGNEQFF	TGTGCCAGCAGCGCAACAGGGAATGGGGGCAATGAGCAGTTCTTC
TRBV4-2	TRBJ2-3	-	-	CASSQGRGEGMDTQYF	TGTGCCAGCAGCCAAGGAAGGGGGGAAGGAATGGATACGCAGTATTTT
TRBV12-3/TRBV12-4	TRBJ2-2	TRBD1	many	CASSLRRGTGELFF	TGTGCCAGCAGTTTGCGCAGGGGGACCGGGGAGCTGTTTTTT
TRBV5-1	TRBJ2-2	-	few	CASSYRQATQGTGELFF	TGCGCCAGCAGCTACAGACAGGCCACTCAGGGCACCGGGGAGCTGTTTTTT
TRBV11-2	TRBJ2-2	TRBD1	few	CASSLTGAFTLLGGELFF	TGTGCCAGCAGCTTAACAGGGGCCTTCACATTACTGGGCGGGGAGCTGTTTTTT
TRBV12-3/TRBV12-4	TRBJ1-5	TRBD1	many	CASRDRADQPQHF	TGTGCCAGCAGGGACAGGGCTGATCAGCCCCAGCATTTT
TRBV6-5	TRBJ1-6	-	few	CASSYLGRLNSPLHF	TGTGCCAGCAGTTACTTGGGACGGCTGAATTCACCCCTCCACTTT
TRBV6-2/TRBV6-3	TRBJ2-2	-	few	CASSFIRVDGELFF	TGTGCCAGCAGTTTTATCAGGGTCGACGGGGAGCTGTTTTTT
TRBV4-3	TRBJ2-5	-	-	CASSQIDGETQYF	TGCGCCAGCAGCCAAATAGATGGGGAGACCCAGTACTTC
TRBV5-5	TRBJ2-6	-	few	CASSLTDSGANVLTF	TGTGCCAGCAGCTTAACGGACTCTGGGGCCAACGTCCTGACTTTC
TRBV6-5	TRBJ1-5	-	few	CASSYSGRDQPQHF	TGTGCCAGCAGTTACTCGGGGAGGGATCAGCCCCAGCATTTT
TRBV20-1	TRBJ2-7	-	-	CSARDLGGHYEQYF	TGCAGTGCTAGAGATCTGGGCGGACATTACGAGCAGTACTTC
TRBV28	TRBJ2-4	-	many	CASSFWGRGGIQYF	TGTGCCAGCAGTTTTTGGGGCAGGGGGGGCATTCAGTACTTC
TRBV5-1	TRBJ1-2	-	few	CASRREQFYGYTF	TGCGCCAGCAGAAGGGAACAGTTCTATGGCTACACCTTC
TRBV9	TRBJ2-7	TRBD2	-	CASSVASGSGGFYEQYF	TGTGCCAGCAGCGTAGCAAGCGGGAGTGGGGGGTTCTACGAGCAGTACTTC
TRBV29-1	TRBJ1-1	-	few	CSVTGLNTEAFF	TGCAGCGTTACGGGCCTCAACACTGAAGCTTTCTTT
TRBV13	TRBJ2-3	TRBD2	-	CASSLRLAGNTDTQYF	TGTGCCAGCAGCTTACGGCTAGCGGGGAACACAGATACGCAGTATTTT
TRBV6-1	TRBJ1-1	-	-	CASSEASGGLKNTEAFF	TGTGCCAGCAGTGAAGCCTCCGGGGGACTGAAGAACACTGAAGCTTTCTTT
TRBV7-2	TRBJ1-2	-	-	CASSDRVQGRGGYTF	TGTGCCAGCAGCGACCGGGTTCAGGGAAGGGGTGGCTACACCTTC
TRBV7-2	TRBJ1-5	TRBD1	many	CASSFGTGRNQPQHF	TGTGCCAGCAGCTTCGGGACAGGGAGAAATCAGCCCCAGCATTTT
TRBV10-3	TRBJ2-7	TRBD1	few	CAIGTATYEQYF	TGTGCCATCGGGACAGCTACCTACGAGCAGTACTTC
TRBV4-2	TRBJ2-1	TRBD2	few	CASSPRGASGGYNEQFF	TGTGCCAGCAGCCCCAGGGGTGCTAGCGGGGGGTACAATGAGCAGTTCTTC
TRBV5-1	TRBJ2-3	-	many	CASSAGDRYTDTQYF	TGCGCCAGCAGCGCTGGAGATCGGTACACAGATACGCAGTATTTT
TRBV20-1	TRBJ2-7	TRBD2	-	CSARVAGISYEQYF	TGCAGTGCTAGAGTAGCGGGCATCTCCTACGAGCAGTACTTC
TRBV5-1	TRBJ1-2	-	few	CASSSSRDADRYTF	TGCGCCAGCAGCTCGTCCAGGGACGCTGATCGCTACACCTTC
TRBV7-2	TRBJ2-7	TRBD2	-	CASSALAGGPTYEQYF	TGTGCCAGCAGCGCGCTAGCGGGGGGCCCGACCTACGAGCAGTACTTC
TRBV5-6	TRBJ2-3	-	-	CASLKGVDTQYF	TGTGCCAGCCTGAAAGGGGTGGATACGCAGTATTTT
TRBV6-2/TRBV6-3	TRBJ2-1	-	-	CASSPGSGRQFF	TGTGCCAGCAGCCCGGGATCAGGGCGGCAGTTCTTC
TRBV20-1	TRBJ1-5	-	-	CSARNEEDDQPQHF	TGCAGTGCTCGAAATGAGGAGGACGATCAGCCCCAGCATTTT
TRBV7-9	TRBJ2-2	-	-	CASSSPVVLNTGELFF	TGTGCCAGCAGCTCCCCCGTTGTACTGAACACCGGGGAGCTGTTTTTT
TRBV6-2/TRBV6-3	TRBJ2-1	TRBD1	few	CASSQDRAFSYNEQFF	TGTGCCAGCAGTCAGGACAGGGCTTTCTCCTACAATGAGCAGTTCTTC
TRBV24-1	TRBJ2-7	TRBD1	-	CATSRTGSGYEQYF	TGTGCCACCAGTAGGACAGGGAGCGGGTACGAGCAGTACTTC
TRBV28	TRBJ1-2	-	few	CASSPGQFLTTYTF	TGTGCCAGCAGCCCAGGACAGTTCCTCACGACCTACACCTTC
TRBV5-5	TRBJ2-7	-	few	CASSWRGGDEQYF	TGTGCCAGCAGCTGGCGCGGCGGCGACGAGCAGTACTTC
TRBV29-1	TRBJ2-3	-	few	CSAEGAVGTDTQYF	TGCAGCGCGGAGGGGGCGGTAGGCACAGATACGCAGTATTTT
TRBV29-1	TRBJ1-3	-	-	CSVALTGSYGNTIYF	TGCAGCGTTGCTTTGACAGGATCATATGGAAACACCATATATTTT
TRBV20-1	TRBJ2-3	TRBD1	-	CSAMTGARTDTQYF	TGCAGTGCTATGACAGGGGCCCGCACAGATACGCAGTATTTT
TRBV11-2	TRBJ2-6	-	once	CASSLYGARGAGANVLTF	TGTGCCAGCAGCTTATATGGGGCGAGAGGGGCTGGGGCCAACGTCCTGACTTTC
TRBV25-1	TRBJ1-5	-	many	CASSELGPRQPQHF	TGTGCCAGCAGTGAGCTGGGCCCCCGTCAGCCCCAGCATTTT
TRBV27	TRBJ2-2	TRBD1	few	CASSPTAWGQRTGELFF	TGTGCCAGCAGTCCTACTGCGTGGGGACAGAGAACCGGGGAGCTGTTTTTT